A selection of T cell receptor beta chains follows, all from one sample in a study of OX40 agonist ivuxolimab in advanced cancers. Assay: immunoSEQ multiplex PCR; the TCRdb copy retains only in-frame clones and omits some. The repertoire holds about 68,000 clones, with more than 75% as singletons. The sample consisted of CD4+ or CD8+ T cells sorted from blood, taken in a trial of the OX40 agonist ivuxolimab. Receptors were obtained from an adult with an advanced solid tumor such as melanoma, head and neck, liver or kidney cancer. Both conserved end residues are part of each CDR3. The order of the fields is D gene, J gene, V gene, clone size, CDR3 protein, CDR3 DNA. A D gene is named only where the DNA matches it firmly. Where a row states a size, it is once, few, many or the class of an expanded clone; other rows omit it.

TRBD1,TRBJ1-1,TRBV6-1,few,CASSEPQGWVNTEAFF,TGTGCCAGCAGTGAGCCACAGGGGTGGGTGAACACTGAAGCTTTCTTT
TRBD1,TRBJ1-2,TRBV19,few,CASSKQGNYGYTF,TGTGCCAGTAGCAAACAGGGGAACTATGGCTACACCTTC
.,TRBJ1-2,TRBV5-1,.,CASSSGTTTNYGYTF,TGCGCCAGCAGCTCCGGGACAACGACTAACTATGGCTACACCTTC
TRBD2,TRBJ2-1,TRBV6-5,.,CASRAGLAGEQFF,TGTGCCAGCAGGGCGGGACTAGCGGGGGAGCAGTTCTTC
TRBD2,TRBJ2-1,TRBV7-2,.,CASSKWTSGGLYNEQFF,TGTGCCAGCAGCAAATGGACTAGCGGGGGGCTCTACAATGAGCAGTTCTTC
.,TRBJ1-2,TRBV6-5,few,CASSYLDTYGYTF,TGTGCCAGCAGTTATTTGGACACCTATGGCTACACCTTC
TRBD1,TRBJ1-2,TRBV7-2,.,CASSLAPRTGAYYGYTF,TGTGCCAGCAGCTTAGCTCCCCGAACAGGGGCCTACTATGGCTACACCTTC
.,TRBJ1-2,TRBV7-2,once,CASSLARIVPNYGYTF,TGTGCCAGCAGCTTAGCGAGGATAGTTCCTAACTATGGCTACACCTTC
.,TRBJ2-3,TRBV13,.,CASSLLTVGGTDTQYF,TGTGCCAGCAGCTTACTAACAGTTGGAGGTACAGATACGCAGTATTTT
.,TRBJ2-5,TRBV15,.,CATSRDLVGGDKETQYF,TGTGCCACCAGCAGAGATTTAGTTGGCGGGGACAAAGAGACCCAGTACTTC
.,TRBJ1-1,TRBV7-9,.,CASSLRGPGNTEAFF,TGTGCCAGCAGCTTGAGAGGGCCTGGGAACACTGAAGCTTTCTTT
TRBD1,TRBJ1-1,TRBV12-5,.,CASGLNRGTEAFF,TGTGCTAGTGGTTTGAACAGGGGCACTGAAGCTTTCTTT
TRBD1,TRBJ2-7,TRBV6-5,.,CASRVPGQGIYEQYF,TGTGCCAGCAGGGTACCGGGACAGGGAATTTACGAGCAGTACTTC
.,TRBJ1-3,TRBV9,.,CASSAGPSGNTIYF,TGTGCCAGCAGCGCTGGTCCCTCTGGAAACACCATATATTTT
.,TRBJ1-1,TRBV19,.,CASSIRQLNTEAFF,TGTGCCAGTAGTATAAGACAGTTGAACACTGAAGCTTTCTTT
.,TRBJ1-2,TRBV2,.,CASMVKDYYGYTF,TGTGCCAGCATGGTCAAAGACTACTATGGCTACACCTTC
.,TRBJ1-2,TRBV10-3,once,CAIPANQGNYGYTF,TGTGCCATCCCCGCGAACCAGGGGAACTATGGCTACACCTTC
.,TRBJ2-7,TRBV15,few,CATSRPGGGDPYEQYF,TGTGCCACCAGCAGACCAGGGGGAGGGGACCCCTACGAGCAGTACTTC
TRBD1,TRBJ1-1,TRBV7-8,.,CASSTQGMGEAFF,TGTGCCAGCAGCACACAGGGGATGGGTGAAGCTTTCTTT
.,TRBJ2-7,TRBV7-8,.,CASWGAHYEQYF,TGTGCCAGCTGGGGGGCGCACTACGAGCAGTACTTC
TRBD1,TRBJ2-1,TRBV6-5,.,CASSYSAGQGSDEQFF,TGTGCCAGCAGTTATTCTGCGGGACAGGGTAGCGATGAGCAGTTCTTC
.,TRBJ2-2,TRBV7-2,.,CASSYLRSRGGELFF,TGTGCCAGCAGCTACTTAAGATCGCGCGGCGGGGAGCTGTTTTTT
.,TRBJ1-5,TRBV27,.,CASSANFGGGQPQHF,TGTGCCAGCAGTGCTAACTTTGGGGGGGGTCAGCCCCAGCATTTT
.,TRBJ1-1,TRBV7-2,.,CASSFLGATEAFF,TGTGCCAGCAGCTTTTTAGGGGCCACTGAAGCTTTCTTT
.,TRBJ2-5,TRBV18,.,CASSPREETQYF,TGTGCCAGCTCACCTCGCGAAGAGACCCAGTACTTC
.,TRBJ2-3,TRBV5-6,.,CASSPRHNTQYF,TGTGCCAGCAGCCCCAGGCACAATACGCAGTATTTT
.,TRBJ1-5,TRBV4-1,.,CASSQAHDSNQPQHF,TGCGCCAGCAGCCAAGCACACGATAGCAATCAGCCCCAGCATTTT
.,TRBJ2-2,TRBV27,few,CASRGQGSRAGELFF,TGTGCCAGCAGGGGGCAGGGGAGTAGGGCCGGGGAGCTGTTTTTT
.,TRBJ1-1,TRBV10-3,once,CATLRIGDTEAFF,TGTGCCACCCTCCGAATAGGAGACACTGAAGCTTTCTTT
TRBD1,TRBJ1-1,TRBV11-3,once,CASSLGGTGGKNTEAFF,TGTGCCAGCAGCTTAGGGGGGACAGGGGGCAAGAACACTGAAGCTTTCTTT
.,TRBJ2-3,TRBV7-2,once,CASSWLVTALADTQYF,TGTGCCAGCAGCTGGTTGGTCACAGCGCTAGCAGATACGCAGTATTTT
.,TRBJ1-1,TRBV7-2,once,CASSPRDGLSMNTEAFF,TGTGCCAGCAGCCCTAGGGACGGGCTTTCGATGAACACTGAAGCTTTCTTT
.,TRBJ2-5,TRBV6-5,.,CASTLGGRVAETQYF,TGTGCCAGCACCCTTGGGGGGCGGGTAGCAGAGACCCAGTACTTC
.,TRBJ1-1,TRBV7-2,.,CASSLAPHSTEAFF,TGTGCCAGCAGCTTAGCGCCCCACTCCACTGAAGCTTTCTTT
TRBD2,TRBJ2-5,TRBV4-1,.,CASSQDWRGGIEETQYF,TGCGCCAGCAGCCAAGATTGGCGGGGGGGCATTGAAGAGACCCAGTACTTC
.,TRBJ2-7,TRBV4-3,few,CASTLTLGYEQYF,TGCGCCAGCACCCTAACGTTGGGCTACGAGCAGTACTTC
TRBD1,TRBJ2-1,TRBV23-1,once,CASSQAGTGGSETRRDEQFF,TGCGCCAGCAGTCAAGCCGGGACAGGGGGAAGTGAGACAAGAAGGGATGAGCAGTTCTTC
.,TRBJ1-1,TRBV19,once,CASTRGGGGVTEAFF,TGTGCCAGTACGAGGGGGGGCGGTGGAGTCACTGAAGCTTTCTTT
.,TRBJ2-1,TRBV23-1,.,CASSHHTSPSYNEQFF,TGCGCCAGCAGTCATCATACTAGCCCGTCCTACAATGAGCAGTTCTTC
.,TRBJ2-5,TRBV9,.,CASSVFEGWEETQYF,TGTGCCAGCAGCGTATTTGAGGGTTGGGAAGAGACCCAGTACTTC